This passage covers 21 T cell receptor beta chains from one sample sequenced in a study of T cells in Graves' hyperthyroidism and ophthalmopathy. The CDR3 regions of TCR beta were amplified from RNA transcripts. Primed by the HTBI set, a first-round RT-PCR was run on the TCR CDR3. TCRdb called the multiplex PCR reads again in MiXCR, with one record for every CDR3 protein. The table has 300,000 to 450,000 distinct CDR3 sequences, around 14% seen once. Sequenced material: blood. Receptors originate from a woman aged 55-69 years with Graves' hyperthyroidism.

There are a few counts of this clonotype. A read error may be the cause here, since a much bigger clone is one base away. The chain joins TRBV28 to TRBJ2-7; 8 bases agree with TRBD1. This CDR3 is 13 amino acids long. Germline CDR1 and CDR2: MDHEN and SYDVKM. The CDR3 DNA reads TGTGTCAGCAGTCTCAGGGGGCGCCGGGAGCAGTACTTC. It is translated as CVSSLRGRREQYF.

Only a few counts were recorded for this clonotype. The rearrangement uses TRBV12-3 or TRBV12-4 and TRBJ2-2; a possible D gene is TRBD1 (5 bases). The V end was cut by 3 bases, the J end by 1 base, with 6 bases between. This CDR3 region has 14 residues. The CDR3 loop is CASSFRENTGELFF. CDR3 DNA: TGTGCCAGCAGTTTCAGGGAGAACACCGGGGAGCTGTTTTTT.

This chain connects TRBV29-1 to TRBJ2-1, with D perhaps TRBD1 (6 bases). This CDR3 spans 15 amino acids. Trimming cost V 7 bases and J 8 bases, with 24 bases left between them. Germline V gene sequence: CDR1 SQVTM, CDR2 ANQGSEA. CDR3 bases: TGCAGCGCGGCCCGAAACAGGGTGGGCTTTTATGAGCAGTTCTTC. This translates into CSAARNRVGFYEQFF.

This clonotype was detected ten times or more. The CDR3 here is CSAIPETGRLYEQYF. The DNA of the CDR3 is TGCAGTGCTATCCCTGAGACAGGGAGACTCTACGAGCAGTACTTC. The rearrangement joins TRBV20-1 to TRBJ2-7, with 7 bases fitting TRBD1. Germline CDR1 DFQATT, CDR2 SNEGSKA (reference sequence). CDR3 length: 15 amino acids. Trimming at V came to 4 bases and at J to 3 bases, leaving 12 bases not matched to a gene.

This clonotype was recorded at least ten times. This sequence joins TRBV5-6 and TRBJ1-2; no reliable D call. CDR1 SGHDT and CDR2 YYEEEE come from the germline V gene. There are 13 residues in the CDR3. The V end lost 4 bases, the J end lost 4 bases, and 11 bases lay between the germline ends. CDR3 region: CASSPGISYGYTF. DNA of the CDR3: TGTGCCAGCAGCCCCGGGATTTCCTATGGCTACACCTTC.

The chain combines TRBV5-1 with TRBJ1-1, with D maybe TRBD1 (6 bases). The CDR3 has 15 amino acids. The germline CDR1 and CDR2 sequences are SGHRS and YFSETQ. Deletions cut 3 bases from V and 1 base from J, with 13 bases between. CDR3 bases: TGCGCCAGCAGCTCCAACAGGGCTTCGAACACTGAAGCTTTCTTT. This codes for CASSSNRASNTEAFF.

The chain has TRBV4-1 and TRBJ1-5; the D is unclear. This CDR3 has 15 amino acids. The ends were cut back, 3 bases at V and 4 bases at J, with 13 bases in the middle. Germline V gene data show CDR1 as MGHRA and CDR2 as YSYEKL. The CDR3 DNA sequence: TGCGCCAGCAGCCAGGCCTGGAGTTGGAATCAGCCCCAGCATTTT. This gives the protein CASSQAWSWNQPQHF.

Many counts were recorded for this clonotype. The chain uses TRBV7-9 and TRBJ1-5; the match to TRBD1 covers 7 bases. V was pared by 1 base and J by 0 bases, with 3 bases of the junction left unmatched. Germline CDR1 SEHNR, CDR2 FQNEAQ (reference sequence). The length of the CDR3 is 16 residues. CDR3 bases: TGTGCCAGCAGCTTAGAGGACAGGTTTAGCAATCAGCCCCAGCATTTT. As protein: CASSLEDRFSNQPQHF.

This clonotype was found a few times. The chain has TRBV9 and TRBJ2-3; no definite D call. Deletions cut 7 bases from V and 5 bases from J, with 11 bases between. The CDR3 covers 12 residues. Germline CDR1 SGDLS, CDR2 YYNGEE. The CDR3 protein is CASSGTGDTQYF. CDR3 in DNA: TGTGCCAGCTCCGGCACGGGAGATACGCAGTATTTT.

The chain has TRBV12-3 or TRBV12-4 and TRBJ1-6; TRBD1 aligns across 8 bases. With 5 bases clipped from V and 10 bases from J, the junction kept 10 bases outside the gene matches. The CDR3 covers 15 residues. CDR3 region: CASSPRTGLQSPLHF. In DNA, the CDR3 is TGTGCCAGCAGTCCTAGGACAGGGTTGCAATCACCCCTCCACTTT.

In DNA form, the CDR3 reads TGTGCCAGCAGTTACCACGACCGGACTAGCGGGAGTACCTCCTACAATGAGCAGTTCTTC. Translated: CASSYHDRTSGSTSYNEQFF. The rearrangement links TRBV6-2 or TRBV6-3 to TRBJ2-1, with 13 nucleotides matching TRBD2. Germline CDR1 and CDR2: MNHEY and SVGEGT. V dropped 2 bases and J dropped 0; count of bases not matched to a gene: 10. The CDR3 length is 20 residues.

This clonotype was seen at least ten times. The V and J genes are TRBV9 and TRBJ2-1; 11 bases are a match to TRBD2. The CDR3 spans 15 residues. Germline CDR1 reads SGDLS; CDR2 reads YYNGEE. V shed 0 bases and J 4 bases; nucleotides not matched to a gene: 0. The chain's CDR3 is CASSVGTSGYNEQFF. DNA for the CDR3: TGTGCCAGCAGCGTAGGGACTAGCGGGTACAATGAGCAGTTCTTC.

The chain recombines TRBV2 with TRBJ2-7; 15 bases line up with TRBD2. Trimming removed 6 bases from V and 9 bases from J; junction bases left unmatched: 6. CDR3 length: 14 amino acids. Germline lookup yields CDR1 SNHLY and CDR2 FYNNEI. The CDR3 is CASSSGLAGGAQYF. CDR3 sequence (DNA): TGTGCCAGCAGCTCCGGACTAGCGGGAGGGGCGCAGTACTTC.

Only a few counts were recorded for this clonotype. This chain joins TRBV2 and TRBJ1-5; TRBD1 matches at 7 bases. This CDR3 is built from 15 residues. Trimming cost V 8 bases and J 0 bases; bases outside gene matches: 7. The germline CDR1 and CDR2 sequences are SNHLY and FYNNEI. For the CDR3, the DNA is TGTGCCAGCGGTCCGGGACAGAGTAGCAATCAGCCCCAGCATTTT. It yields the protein CASGPGQSSNQPQHF.

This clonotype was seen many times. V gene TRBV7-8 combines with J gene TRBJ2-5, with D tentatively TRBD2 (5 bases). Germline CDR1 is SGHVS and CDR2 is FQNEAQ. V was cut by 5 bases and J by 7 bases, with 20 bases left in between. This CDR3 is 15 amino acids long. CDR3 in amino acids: CASSGRGGLVVTQYF. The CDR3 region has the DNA TGTGCCAGCAGCGGACGCGGAGGACTGGTCGTGACCCAGTACTTC.

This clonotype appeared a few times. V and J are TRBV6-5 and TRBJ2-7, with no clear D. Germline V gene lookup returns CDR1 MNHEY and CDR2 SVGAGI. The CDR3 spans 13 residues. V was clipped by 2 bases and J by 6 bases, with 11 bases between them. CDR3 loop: CASSYGPGGEQYF. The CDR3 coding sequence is TGTGCCAGCAGTTACGGTCCCGGTGGCGAGCAGTACTTC.

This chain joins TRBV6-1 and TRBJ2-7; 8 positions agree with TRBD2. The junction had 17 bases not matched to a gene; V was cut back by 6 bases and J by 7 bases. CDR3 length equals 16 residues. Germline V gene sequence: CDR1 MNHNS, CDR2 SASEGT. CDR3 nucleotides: TGTGCCAGCAGCCCGGTGACGGGAGGGCCTAGGGGTGAGCAGTACTTC. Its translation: CASSPVTGGPRGEQYF.

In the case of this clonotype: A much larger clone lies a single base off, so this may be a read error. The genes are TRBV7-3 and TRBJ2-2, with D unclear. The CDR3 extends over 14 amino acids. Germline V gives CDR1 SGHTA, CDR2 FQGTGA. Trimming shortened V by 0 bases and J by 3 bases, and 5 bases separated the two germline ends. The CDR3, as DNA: TGTGCCAGCAGCTTAACAGGCCACACCGGGGAGCTGTTTTTT. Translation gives CASSLTGHTGELFF.

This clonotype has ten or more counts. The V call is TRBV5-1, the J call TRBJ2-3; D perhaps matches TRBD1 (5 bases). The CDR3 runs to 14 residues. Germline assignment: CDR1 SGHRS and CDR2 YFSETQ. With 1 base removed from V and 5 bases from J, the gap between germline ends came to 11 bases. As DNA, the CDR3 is TGCGCCAGCAGCTTGTCAGGGATCAAAGATACGCAGTATTTT. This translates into CASSLSGIKDTQYF. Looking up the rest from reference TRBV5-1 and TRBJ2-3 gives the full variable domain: KAGVTQTPRYLIKTRGQQVTLSCSPISGHRSVSWYQQTPGQGLQFLFEYFSETQRNKGNFPGRFSGRQFSNSRSEMNVSTLELGDSALYLCASSLSGIKDTQYFGPGTRLTVL.

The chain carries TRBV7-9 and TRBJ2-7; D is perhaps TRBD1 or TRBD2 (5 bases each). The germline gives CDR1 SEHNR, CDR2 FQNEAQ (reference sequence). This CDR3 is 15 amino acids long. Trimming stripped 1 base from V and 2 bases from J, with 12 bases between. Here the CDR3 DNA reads TGTGCCAGCAGCTTAGGAACGGGACCTACCTACGAGCAGTACTTC. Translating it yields CASSLGTGPTYEQYF. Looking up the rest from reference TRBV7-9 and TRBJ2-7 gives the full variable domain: DTGVSQNPRHKITKRGQNVTFRCDPISEHNRLYWYRQTLGQGPEFLTYFQNEAQLEKSRLLSDRFSAERPKGSFSTLEIQRTEQGDSAMYLCASSLGTGPTYEQYFGPGTRLTVT.

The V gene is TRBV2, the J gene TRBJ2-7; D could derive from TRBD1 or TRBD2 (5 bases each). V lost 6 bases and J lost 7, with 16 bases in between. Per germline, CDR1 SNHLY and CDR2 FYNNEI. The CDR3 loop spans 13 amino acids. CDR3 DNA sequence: TGTGCCAGCAGAGGGGAGTACACTGGGGAGCAGTACTTC. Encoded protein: CASRGEYTGEQYF.